This TCR beta chain stems from a study of beta chain features in type 1 diabetes. Investigators reverse transcribed all isolated RNA, so they sequenced expressed TCRB transcripts. The protocol was immunoSEQ multiplex PCR, while the TCRdb copy is restricted to in-frame clones and leaves out a portion. The sample lists about 260,000 clones, about 70% occurring once. Trimming stripped 0 bases from V and 15 bases from J, with 15 bases between. The CDR3 is made up of 13 amino acids. Germline lookup yields CDR1 MNHEY and CDR2 SVGAGI. The source of this sequence is a man between 25 and 39 years old in good health. This chain connects TRBV6-5 to TRBJ2-1, with D perhaps given as TRBD1 or TRBD2 (5 bases each). The sample taken for sequencing was naive CD4+ T cells from blood. In nucleotides, the CDR3 is TGTGCCAGCAGTTACTCGAATACGGGGCCGGTGTTCTTC. It translates to CASSYSNTGPVFF.